This TCR beta chain was sequenced in a study of breast tumors, draining lymph nodes, adjacent tissues. Findings and limits, study-wide: Data fit most tumor T cells coming from lymph node, expanding in tumor.

Breast cancer patients provided tissue from their axillary draining lymph nodes. This CDR3 is 16 amino acids long. Losses at the gene ends were 4 bases for V and 7 bases for J; bases not matched to a gene: 7. For this clonotype: The antigen is not known. A read error is possible here, since a much larger clone lies one base away.

In TCRdb, the multiplex PCR reads were re-called with MiXCR into one record per CDR3 protein. This table holds some 120,000 distinct CDR3 sequences, less than 20% found once. The sequenced material came from axillary lymph node tissue. The V and J genes are TRBV12-3 or TRBV12-4 and TRBJ2-1, with 13 bases that match TRBD2. The receptor was derived from a female donor with breast cancer. Some clones in this sample may be carry-over from other donors' samples. CDR3 region: CASSSRTSGGINEQFF. The CDR3 DNA reads as TGTGCCAGCAGTTCCCGGACTAGCGGGGGAATAAATGAGCAGTTCTTC.